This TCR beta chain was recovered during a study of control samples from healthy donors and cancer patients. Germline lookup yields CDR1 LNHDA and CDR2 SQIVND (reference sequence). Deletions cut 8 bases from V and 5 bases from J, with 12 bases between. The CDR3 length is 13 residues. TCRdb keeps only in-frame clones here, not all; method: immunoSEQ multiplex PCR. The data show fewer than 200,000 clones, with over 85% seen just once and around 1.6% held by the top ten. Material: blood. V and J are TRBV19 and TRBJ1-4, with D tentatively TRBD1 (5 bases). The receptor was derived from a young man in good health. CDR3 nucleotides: TGTGCCAGTCAGGGACGTAGGAATGAAAAACTGTTTTTT. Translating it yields CASQGRRNEKLFF.